This record concerns one T cell receptor beta chain sequence. The data were produced by immunoSEQ multiplex PCR, yet TCRdb's version contains in-frame clones alone and is incomplete. This table has more than 200,000 clones, approximately 80% appearing once. These data come from a study of blood T cell repertoires in COVID-19. As for the study in general: T cells, B-cell-depleted T cells, or PBMCs provided the cDNA or gDNA that served as material.

Germline V CDR1 and CDR2: SGHTS, YDEGEE. The CDR3 runs to 15 residues. V was trimmed by 0 bases and J by 7 bases, leaving 16 bases between them. The cohort comprised adults aged 18 to 89 years residing in 20 to 30 US areas. Participant-reported clinical history was the basis for cohort assignment. The TCR originated in a man aged 60-69 years who had recovered from COVID-19. The sample consisted of PBMCs or T cells enriched from blood (not recorded which). This chain joins TRBV5-8 and TRBJ1-1, with a tentative D call TRBD1 (5 bases). The CDR3 spells CASSLAGTPPGEAFF. DNA for the CDR3: TGTGCCAGCAGCTTGGCCGGGACTCCTCCCGGTGAAGCTTTCTTT.